The 23 T cell receptor beta chains given below trace back to one sample, sequenced in a study of blood T cells in healthy people across ages. Sample-barcoded 5' priming and a J-beta primer mix drove a second PCR of roughly 7 to 11 cycles. One entry per CDR3 protein, called by TCRdb with MiXCR from the 5' RACE reads. This sample yields hundreds of thousands of distinct CDR3 sequences, of which roughly three fifths are seen a single time; approximately 40% belongs to the top ten. The sequenced material came from blood. The receptors come from a man aged 60-69 years in good health.

This clonotype was picked up a small number of times. This could be a read error, since a much larger clone is one nucleotide away. This rearrangement joins TRBV5-1 to TRBJ2-1, with 13 nucleotides matching TRBD2. The closer fit of TRBJ2-7 to the DNA end suggests the J call may be wrong. Germline assignment: CDR1 SGHRS and CDR2 YFSETQ. CDR3 length: 16 residues. The DNA of the CDR3 is TGCGCCAGCAGCGGAACTAGCGGGGGGGCGAGGAATGAGCAGTACTTC. It encodes CASSGTSGGARNEQYF.

V is TRBV5-4 and J is TRBJ2-1, with D perhaps matching TRBD2 (7 bases). The V end was cut by 4 bases, the J end by 4 bases, with 12 bases between. CDR1 is SGHNT and CDR2 is YYREEE in the germline V gene (reference sequence). The CDR3 sequence is 14 residues long. CDR3 bases: TGTGCCAGCAGCAGCGGGACACTTTACAATGAGCAGTTCTTC. Amino acid sequence: CASSSGTLYNEQFF.

The chain combines TRBV4-2 with TRBJ2-3, with D perhaps TRBD2 (5 bases). This CDR3 region has 16 residues. Trimming pared 0 bases from V and 2 bases from J, leaving 12 bases between. The germline V gene encodes CDR1 LGHNA and CDR2 YNFKEQ. Written as DNA, the CDR3 is TGTGCCAGCAGCCAAGATCGGGGTACGAACACAGATACGCAGTATTTT. This sequence encodes CASSQDRGTNTDTQYF.

V gene TRBV10-3 combines with J gene TRBJ2-7, with D perhaps given as TRBD1 or TRBD2 (6 bases each). The V end was cut by 0 bases, the J end by 7 bases, with 16 bases between. This CDR3 contains 15 residues. Per germline, CDR1 ENHRY and CDR2 SYGVKD. CDR3 nucleotide sequence: TGTGCCATCAGTGAGTCGATCAGCCAAGGGGGGGAGCAGTACTTC. This codes for CAISESISQGGEQYF.

The chain is built from TRBV27 and TRBJ1-6; unclear D gene. Per germline, CDR1 MNHEY and CDR2 SMNVEV (reference sequence). The CDR3 is made up of 16 amino acids. The ends were cut back, 2 bases at V and 0 bases at J, with 8 bases in the middle. The CDR3 protein is CASSLTAGSYNSPLHF. The CDR3 DNA is TGTGCCAGCAGTTTAACGGCAGGCTCCTATAATTCACCCCTCCACTTT.

At least ten counts were recorded for this clonotype. The gene calls are TRBV11-2 and TRBJ2-5; D gene uncertain. The CDR3 has 11 amino acids. Germline CDR1 and CDR2: SGHAT and FQNNGV. The V end was cut by 5 bases, the J end by 4 bases, with 5 bases between. The DNA for the CDR3 is TGTGCCAGCAGCCCTTTAGAGACCCAGTACTTC. It yields the protein CASSPLETQYF.

The chain has TRBV12-3 or TRBV12-4 and TRBJ2-7, with 13 bases lining up with TRBD2. V shed 6 bases, J shed 2 bases, and the junction held 4 bases outside the gene matches. There are 15 residues in the CDR3. The DNA of the CDR3 is TGTGCCAGCAGACCCGGGACTAGCGGGACCTACGAGCAGTACTTC. Protein: CASRPGTSGTYEQYF.

The J gene is TRBJ2-1, the V gene TRBV5-1; D not certain. This CDR3 has 15 amino acids. Trimming removed 2 bases at V and 7 bases at J, with 16 bases between. Germline lookup yields CDR1 SGHRS and CDR2 YFSETQ. The CDR3 reads CASSLVLDPRNEQFF. CDR3 coding DNA: TGCGCCAGCAGCTTAGTACTGGACCCTCGGAATGAGCAGTTCTTC.

This clonotype was counted between two and nine times. The V and J genes are TRBV7-2 and TRBJ2-5; tentative D call: TRBD2 (5 bases). Germline assignment: CDR1 SGHTA and CDR2 FQGNSA. With 5 bases removed from V and 4 bases from J, the gap between germline ends came to 14 bases. This CDR3 has 14 amino acids. The CDR3 here is CASSPEAAGETQYF. The CDR3 coding sequence is TGTGCCAGCAGCCCCGAAGCGGCGGGAGAGACCCAGTACTTC. The complete variable domain, with remaining parts taken from reference TRBV7-2 and TRBJ2-5, reads GAGVSQSPSNKVTEKGKDVELRCDPISGHTALYWYRQSLGQGLEFLIYFQGNSAPDKSGLPSDRFSAERTGGSVSTLTIQRTQQEDSAVYLCASSPEAAGETQYFGPGTRLLVL.

V gene TRBV3-1 combines with J gene TRBJ2-5, with TRBD2 matching 10 bases. The CDR3 covers 15 residues. Germline V gene lookup returns CDR1 LGHDT and CDR2 YNNKEL (reference sequence). Losses at the gene ends were 6 bases for V and 0 bases for J; bases not matched to a gene: 4. This chain's CDR3 is CASRSLAGDQETQYF. DNA of the CDR3: TGTGCCAGCAGGTCCCTAGCGGGGGACCAAGAGACCCAGTACTTC.

V and J are TRBV27 and TRBJ1-2, with 7 bases aligning to TRBD1. After removal of 0 bases from V and 3 bases from J, the junction contained 13 bases not matched to a gene. Germline V gene data show CDR1 as MNHEY and CDR2 as SMNVEV (reference sequence). The CDR3 runs 18 residues. CDR3 DNA: TGTGCCAGCAGTTTATCGTCTGGACAGGTGGGCGGTGACTATGGCTACACCTTC. This encodes CASSLSSGQVGGDYGYTF.

V and J are TRBV18 and TRBJ2-1, with 7 bases lining up with TRBD1. This CDR3 is 16 amino acids long. The ends lost 6 bases at V and 5 bases at J; junction bases unmatched: 13. CDR1 and CDR2 from the germline V gene are KGHSH and LQKENI. CDR3 protein: CASSRTGTPTDNEQFF. The CDR3, as DNA: TGTGCCAGCTCCCGGACAGGTACTCCGACGGACAATGAGCAGTTCTTC.

This clonotype was detected only a few times. V and J are TRBV29-1 and TRBJ2-3; D call uncertain. CDR3 length: 12 amino acids. The germline gives CDR1 SQVTM, CDR2 ANQGSEA. V was cut by 7 bases and J by 4 bases, with 12 bases left in between. DNA for the CDR3: TGCAGCGCCCTGCCGTCATCAGATACGCAGTATTTT. Its translation is CSALPSSDTQYF.

The DNA of the CDR3 is TGTGCCAGCTCACCGACGACAGGGCCGAGAGAGACCCAGTACTTC. This translates into CASSPTTGPRETQYF. The V and J genes are TRBV18 and TRBJ2-5; 7 nucleotides agree with TRBD1. There are 15 residues in the CDR3. Germline V lookup: CDR1 KGHSH, CDR2 LQKENI. The V and J ends lost 3 bases and 4 bases, in that order; junction bases with no gene match: 8.

This clonotype was observed many times. Being one base from a much bigger clone, this may be a read error. The chain combines TRBV20-1 with TRBJ2-7; TRBD1 is a possible D gene (7 bases). Germline V gene data show CDR1 as DFQATT and CDR2 as SNEGSKA (reference sequence). V was trimmed by 1 base and J by 7 bases, leaving 20 bases between them. This CDR3 region has 15 residues. CDR3 sequence (DNA): TGCAGTGCTAGAGCGGGACCGCAGGGGGGCAATGAGCAGTACTTC. This translates into CSARAGPQGGNEQYF.

This rearrangement joins TRBV21-1 to TRBJ2-1; the table assigns TRBD2, which was not confirmed against the DNA. TRBV21-1 is given as a pseudogene. CDR3 size: 18 residues. CDR3 in amino acids: CASSKGETLRSSYNEQFF. Written as DNA, the CDR3 is TGTGCCAGCAGCAAAGGGGAGACACTTAGATCCTCCTACAATGAGCAGTTCTTC.

The chain carries TRBV19 and TRBJ2-1; D ambiguous. Looked up from germline, CDR1 is LNHDA and CDR2 is SQIVND (reference sequence). V dropped 6 bases and J dropped 2 bases, with 14 bases sitting between them. The CDR3 is made up of 15 amino acids. CDR3 DNA: TGTGCCAGTAGGGCGCGGTACTTTGCCTACAATGAGCAGTTCTTC. Its protein product is CASRARYFAYNEQFF.

This clonotype came up a few times. V gene TRBV18 combines with J gene TRBJ2-5; TRBD2 agrees at 10 bases. Germline-derived CDR1 and CDR2 are KGHSH and LQKENI. The CDR3 runs to 16 residues. J gave up 2 bases and V 0 bases, and 3 bases lay outside the gene matches. CDR3 sequence (DNA): TGTGCCAGCTCACCACCGAATAGCGGGGGGCAAGAGACCCAGTACTTC. Translation gives CASSPPNSGGQETQYF.

The sample holds a few counts of this clonotype. V usage is TRBV13 and J usage is TRBJ2-7; 8 nucleotides match TRBD1. The V gene end was trimmed by 5 bases and the J gene end by 2 bases; junction bases not matched to a gene: 11. CDR3 length equals 16 residues. CDR1 PRHDT and CDR2 FYEKMQ come from the germline V gene (reference sequence). In nucleotides, the CDR3 is TGTGCCAGCAGCAAACAGGGGGACTCTCCCGCCTACGAGCAGTACTTC. Its protein is CASSKQGDSPAYEQYF.

The rearrangement joins TRBV12-3 or TRBV12-4 to TRBJ2-5; 7 positions match TRBD2. The junction had 9 bases not matched to a gene; V was cut back by 3 bases and J by 11 bases. The CDR3 is 13 residues long. The CDR3 spells CASSLGGMGEQYF. The CDR3 region has the DNA TGTGCCAGCAGTTTGGGGGGGATGGGGGAGCAGTACTTC.

CDR3 in amino acids: CSARTAASTDTQYF. As DNA, the CDR3 is TGCAGTGCAAGAACAGCAGCTAGCACAGATACGCAGTATTTT. The chain employs TRBV20-1 and TRBJ2-3; D gene uncertain. Between the trimmed V and J ends, which lost 6 bases and 0 bases, there was a span of 13 bases. Looked up from germline, CDR1 is DFQATT and CDR2 is SNEGSKA (reference sequence). CDR3 length: 14 residues.

V gene TRBV18 combines with J gene TRBJ2-3, with 10 positions matching TRBD1. J gave up 6 bases and V 6 bases, and 9 bases lay outside the gene matches. The CDR3 has 15 amino acids. Germline values: CDR1 KGHSH, CDR2 LQKENI. CDR3: CASSPDRGQWDTQYF. For the CDR3, the DNA is TGTGCCAGCTCTCCCGACAGGGGGCAATGGGATACGCAGTATTTT.

The chain has TRBV5-1 and TRBJ2-3; 7 bases are a match to TRBD2. The CDR3 covers 17 residues. Trimming removed 4 bases from V and 0 bases from J; junction bases left unmatched: 11. Germline loops: CDR1 SGHRS, CDR2 YFSETQ. Here the CDR3 reads CASSSPRGSPSTDTQYF. The CDR3 DNA reads TGCGCCAGCAGCAGCCCGCGGGGGTCACCTAGCACAGATACGCAGTATTTT.